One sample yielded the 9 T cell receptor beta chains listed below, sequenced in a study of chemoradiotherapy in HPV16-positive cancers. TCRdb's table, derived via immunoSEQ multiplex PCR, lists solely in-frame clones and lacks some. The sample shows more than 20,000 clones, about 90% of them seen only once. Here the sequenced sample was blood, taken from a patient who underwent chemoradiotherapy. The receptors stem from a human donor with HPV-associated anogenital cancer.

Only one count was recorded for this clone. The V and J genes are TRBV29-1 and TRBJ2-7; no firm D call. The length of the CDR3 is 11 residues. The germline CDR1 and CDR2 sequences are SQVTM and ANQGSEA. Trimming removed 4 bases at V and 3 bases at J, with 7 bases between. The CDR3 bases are TGCAGCGTTGTCCAGGTCTACGAGCAGTACTTC. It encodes CSVVQVYEQYF.

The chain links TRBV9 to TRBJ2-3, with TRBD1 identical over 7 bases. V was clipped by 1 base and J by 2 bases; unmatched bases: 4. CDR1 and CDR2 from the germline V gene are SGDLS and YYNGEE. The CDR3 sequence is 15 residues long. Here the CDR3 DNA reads TGTGCCAGCAGCGTACAAGGGGGCCACACAGATACGCAGTATTTT. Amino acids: CASSVQGGHTDTQYF. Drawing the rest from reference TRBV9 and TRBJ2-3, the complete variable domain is DSGVTQTPKHLITATGQRVTLRCSPRSGDLSVYWYQQSLDQGLQFLIQYYNGEERAKGNILERFSAQQFPDLHSELNLSSLELGDSALYFCASSVQGGHTDTQYFGPGTRLTVL.

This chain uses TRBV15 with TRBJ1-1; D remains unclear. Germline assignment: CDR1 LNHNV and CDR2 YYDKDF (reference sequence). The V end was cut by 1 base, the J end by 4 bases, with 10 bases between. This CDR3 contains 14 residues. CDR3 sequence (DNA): TGTGCCACCAGCAGAGGGACCGGAGGCACTGAAGCTTTCTTT. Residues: CATSRGTGGTEAFF.

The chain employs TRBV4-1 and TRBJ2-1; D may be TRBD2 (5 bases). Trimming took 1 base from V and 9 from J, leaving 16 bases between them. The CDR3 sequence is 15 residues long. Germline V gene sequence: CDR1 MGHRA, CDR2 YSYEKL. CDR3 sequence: CASSQGWVGSGEQFF. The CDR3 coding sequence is TGCGCCAGCAGCCAAGGTTGGGTTGGGAGCGGTGAGCAGTTCTTC.

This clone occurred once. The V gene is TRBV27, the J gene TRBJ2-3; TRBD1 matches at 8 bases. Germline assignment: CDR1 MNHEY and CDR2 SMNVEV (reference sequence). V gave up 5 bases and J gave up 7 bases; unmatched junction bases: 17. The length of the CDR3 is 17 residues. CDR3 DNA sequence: TGTGCCAGCAGTCCAATCCCCCCGACAGGGGAATCAAATACGCAGTATTTT. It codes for CASSPIPPTGESNTQYF.

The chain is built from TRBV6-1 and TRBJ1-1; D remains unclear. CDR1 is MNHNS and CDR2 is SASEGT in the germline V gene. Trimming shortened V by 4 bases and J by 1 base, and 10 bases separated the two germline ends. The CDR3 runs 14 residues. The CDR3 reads CASSATQTNTEAFF. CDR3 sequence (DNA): TGTGCCAGCAGTGCGACACAAACGAACACTGAAGCTTTCTTT.

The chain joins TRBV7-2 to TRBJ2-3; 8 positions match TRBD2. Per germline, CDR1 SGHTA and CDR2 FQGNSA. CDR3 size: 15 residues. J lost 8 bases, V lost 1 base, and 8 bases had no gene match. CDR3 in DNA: TGTGCCAGCAGCTTAGAAGTTGGAGCGGGGGCTACGCAGTATTTT. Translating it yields CASSLEVGAGATQYF.

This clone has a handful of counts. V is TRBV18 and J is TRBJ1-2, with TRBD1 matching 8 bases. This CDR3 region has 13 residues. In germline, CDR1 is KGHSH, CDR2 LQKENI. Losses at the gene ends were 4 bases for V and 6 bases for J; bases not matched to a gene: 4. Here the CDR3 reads CASSRQGSDGYTF. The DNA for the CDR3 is TGTGCCAGCTCACGACAGGGGTCTGATGGCTACACCTTC.

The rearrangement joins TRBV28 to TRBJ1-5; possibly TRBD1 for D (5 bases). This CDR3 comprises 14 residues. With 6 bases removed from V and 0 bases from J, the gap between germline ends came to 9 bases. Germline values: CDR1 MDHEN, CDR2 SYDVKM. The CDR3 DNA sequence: TGTGCCAGCAGCCTCGGGGGTAGCAATCAGCCCCAGCATTTT. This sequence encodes CASSLGGSNQPQHF.